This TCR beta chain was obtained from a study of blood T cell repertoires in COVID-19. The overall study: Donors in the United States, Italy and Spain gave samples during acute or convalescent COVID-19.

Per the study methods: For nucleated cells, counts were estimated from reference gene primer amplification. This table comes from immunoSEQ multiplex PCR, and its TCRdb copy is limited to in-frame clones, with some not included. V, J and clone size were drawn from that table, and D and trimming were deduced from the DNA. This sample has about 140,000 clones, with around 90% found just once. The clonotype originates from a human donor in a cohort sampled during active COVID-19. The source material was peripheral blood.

The CDR3 DNA is TGCAGCGTTCAGACAGAAGCGGAGACCCAGTACTTC. Protein product: CSVQTEAETQYF. V usage is TRBV29-1 and J usage is TRBJ2-5, with D possibly TRBD1 on 5 matching bases. CDR1 is SQVTM, CDR2 ANQGSEA, per germline. The V end was cut by 5 bases, the J end by 5 bases, with 12 bases between. This CDR3 comprises 12 residues.